Presented here are 18 T cell receptor beta chains from one specimen sequenced in a study of human T cells and chemical hapten exposure. Extraction yielded total RNA from whole blood (unfractionated). TCRdb re-analysed the 5' RACE reads in MiXCR, keeping a single row per CDR3 protein. Seen here are under 150,000 distinct CDR3 sequences, around 20% observed once, and the top ten hold around 2.8%. Source of these receptors: a human donor in good health.

The J gene is TRBJ2-7, the V gene TRBV9, with TRBD1 matching 7 bases. Unmatched junction bases numbered 10, after V lost 3 bases and J lost 1 base. This CDR3 contains 16 residues. Per germline, CDR1 SGDLS and CDR2 YYNGEE. The CDR3 protein is CASSATGTVTSYEQYF. The CDR3 DNA follows: TGTGCCAGCAGCGCCACCGGGACAGTTACTTCCTACGAGCAGTACTTC.

This clonotype was observed a few times. V is TRBV19 and J is TRBJ1-1; no firm D call. This CDR3 contains 15 residues. Trimming took 7 bases from V and 0 from J, leaving 15 bases between them. Germline loops: CDR1 LNHDA, CDR2 SQIVND (reference sequence). As DNA, the CDR3 is TGTGCCAGTACCCTAAGTGGCAGGATGAACACTGAAGCTTTCTTT. Translated, it gives CASTLSGRMNTEAFF.

In its sample, this clonotype was seen a few times. This sequence joins TRBV7-6 and TRBJ1-1; 10 bases are shared with TRBD1. This CDR3 has 17 amino acids. Per germline, CDR1 SGHVS and CDR2 FNYEAQ. V lost 2 bases and J lost 1; bases outside the gene matches: 7. CDR3 protein: CASSLLRTGGKNTEAFF. In nucleotides, the CDR3 is TGTGCCAGCAGCTTACTTCGGACAGGGGGTAAGAACACTGAAGCTTTCTTT. Using reference TRBV7-6 and TRBJ1-1 for the parts outside the CDR3, the full variable domain is GAGVSQSPRYKVTKRGQDVALRCDPISGHVSLYWYRQALGQGPEFLTYFNYEAQQDKSGLPNDRFSAERPEGSISTLTIQRTEQRDSAMYRCASSLLRTGGKNTEAFFGQGTRLTVV.

This clonotype has a handful of counts. This chain joins TRBV11-2 and TRBJ1-3; D is ambiguous. The CDR3 is 12 amino acids. Germline CDR1 reads SGHAT; CDR2 reads FQNNGV. Trimming cost V 5 bases and J 7 bases, with 9 bases left between them. The CDR3 spells CASSPYPNTIYF. CDR3 sequence (DNA): TGTGCCAGCAGCCCATATCCGAACACCATATATTTT.

J is TRBJ2-3 and V is TRBV28; D is ambiguous. The CDR3 loop spans 15 amino acids. The V and J ends lost 4 bases and 6 bases respectively, with 17 bases between them. Germline loops: CDR1 MDHEN, CDR2 SYDVKM. CDR3: CASSSRTQRIDTQYF. CDR3 in DNA: TGTGCCAGCAGTTCACGGACCCAAAGGATCGATACGCAGTATTTT.

The genes are TRBV20-1 and TRBJ1-5, with 8 bases identical to TRBD1. There are 15 residues in the CDR3. Germline trimming cut 6 bases from V and 1 base from J; bases unmatched to any gene: 8. Per germline, CDR1 DFQATT and CDR2 SNEGSKA (reference sequence). CDR3 residues: CSADRGSSSNQPQHF. The CDR3 coding sequence is TGCAGTGCCGACAGGGGATCTTCCAGCAATCAGCCCCAGCATTTT.

This rearrangement joins TRBV10-3 to TRBJ2-7; possibly TRBD1 for D (5 bases). The CDR3 runs to 14 residues. V gave up 6 bases and J gave up 0 bases, with 12 bases separating them. Germline CDR1 and CDR2: ENHRY and SYGVKD. CDR3 nucleotide sequence: TGTGCCATCAGCCTGACAGATACCTCCTACGAGCAGTACTTC. Protein: CAISLTDTSYEQYF.

This sequence joins TRBV20-1 and TRBJ2-7, with 7 bases that match TRBD1. Germline V gives CDR1 DFQATT, CDR2 SNEGSKA (reference sequence). The CDR3 totals 13 residues. With 6 bases clipped from V and 4 bases from J, the junction kept 9 bases outside the gene matches. This CDR3 reads CSAPGTGVYEQYF. The CDR3 nucleotides read TGCAGTGCCCCAGGCACAGGGGTATACGAGCAGTACTTC.

The chain combines TRBV5-1 with TRBJ2-7; the match to TRBD2 covers 7 bases. The V gene end was trimmed by 0 bases and the J gene end by 5 bases; junction bases not matched to a gene: 5. This CDR3 has 14 residues. The germline gives CDR1 SGHRS, CDR2 YFSETQ. The CDR3 is CASSLASGPHEQYF. As DNA, the CDR3 is TGCGCCAGCAGCTTGGCTAGCGGACCGCACGAGCAGTACTTC.

The chain uses TRBV3-1 and TRBJ2-3; 7 bases line up with TRBD1. Trimming took 4 bases from V and 2 from J; bases not matched to a gene: 3. CDR1 is LGHDT and CDR2 is YNNKEL in the germline V gene (reference sequence). The CDR3 consists of 14 residues. CDR3 protein: CASSLGQPTDTQYF. As DNA, the CDR3 is TGTGCCAGCAGCCTGGGACAGCCCACAGATACGCAGTATTTT.

This clonotype turned up a few times. The gene calls are TRBV27 and TRBJ2-3; TRBD2 aligns across 11 bases. The CDR3 totals 21 residues. Germline V gene data show CDR1 as MNHEY and CDR2 as SMNVEV (reference sequence). V shed 0 bases and J 0 bases; nucleotides not matched to a gene: 14. DNA for the CDR3: TGTGCCAGCAGTTTATCGATTTGGCTAGCGGGGGGCATCGGCAGCACAGATACGCAGTATTTT. It is translated as CASSLSIWLAGGIGSTDTQYF.

V and J are TRBV5-1 and TRBJ2-1; 9 bases line up with TRBD1. Germline V gene lookup returns CDR1 SGHRS and CDR2 YFSETQ. The CDR3 has 16 amino acids. V lost 3 bases to trimming and J lost 4 bases; unmatched junction nucleotides: 8. The CDR3 region has the DNA TGCGCCAGCAGCTGGGGACAGGGAGCGGCTTACAATGAGCAGTTCTTC. Its translation is CASSWGQGAAYNEQFF.

This chain joins TRBV20-1 and TRBJ2-3; tentative D call: TRBD2 (6 bases). Germline V gene lookup returns CDR1 DFQATT and CDR2 SNEGSKA (reference sequence). The CDR3 is 15 amino acids. V was shortened by 6 bases and J by 4 bases, with 20 bases between the two germline ends. The CDR3 nucleotides are TGCAGTGCCACTACGGGCGGGGACGCTTCAGATACGCAGTATTTT. Translation gives CSATTGGDASDTQYF.

This clonotype was seen only a few times. V usage is TRBV4-1 and J usage is TRBJ1-2, with a tentative D call TRBD1 (6 bases). There are 15 residues in the CDR3. Germline values: CDR1 MGHRA, CDR2 YSYEKL. Trimming took 3 bases from V and 0 from J, leaving 11 bases between them. In nucleotides, the CDR3 is TGCGCCAGCAGCCAGGAGACAGGAGCTAACTATGGCTACACCTTC. Translation gives CASSQETGANYGYTF.

This chain joins TRBV5-1 and TRBJ2-1; D might be TRBD2 (5 bases). The CDR3 is 15 amino acids. Deletions cut 4 bases from V and 5 bases from J, with 16 bases between. Per the germline V gene, CDR1 is SGHRS and CDR2 is YFSETQ. Here the CDR3 reads CASSLTGSSHNEQFF. In DNA, the CDR3 is TGCGCCAGCAGCCTCACGGGATCTTCCCACAATGAGCAGTTCTTC.

This clonotype came up a few times. This chain joins TRBV3-1 and TRBJ2-7, with TRBD2 matching over 7 bases. The V segment lost 3 bases and the J segment 5 bases; nucleotides outside the gene matches: 4. The CDR3 spans 13 residues. Germline assignment: CDR1 LGHDT and CDR2 YNNKEL (reference sequence). CDR3 sequence reads: CASSQSGINEQYF. The DNA for the CDR3 is TGTGCCAGCAGCCAGAGCGGGATCAACGAGCAGTACTTC.

V gene TRBV7-2 combines with J gene TRBJ2-7; D might be TRBD1 (5 bases). Trimming stripped 0 bases from V and 2 bases from J, with 8 bases between. This CDR3 has 14 residues. Germline CDR1 is SGHTA and CDR2 is FQGNSA. The CDR3 spells CASSLAQGTYEQYF. DNA for the CDR3: TGTGCCAGCAGCTTAGCCCAGGGCACCTACGAGCAGTACTTC. Variable domain in full (rest from reference TRBV7-2 and TRBJ2-7): GAGVSQSPSNKVTEKGKDVELRCDPISGHTALYWYRQSLGQGLEFLIYFQGNSAPDKSGLPSDRFSAERTGGSVSTLTIQRTQQEDSAVYLCASSLAQGTYEQYFGPGTRLTVT.

The rearrangement joins TRBV6-2 or TRBV6-3 to TRBJ2-2; either TRBD1 or TRBD2 may supply D (5 bases each). This CDR3 comprises 14 residues. Deletions cut 8 bases from V and 7 bases from J, with 17 bases between. CDR1 MNHEY and CDR2 SVGEGT come from the germline V gene. CDR3 amino acids: CASAQAGTVGELFF. As DNA, the CDR3 is TGTGCCAGCGCACAGGCAGGGACGGTCGGGGAGCTGTTTTTT.